The 22 T cell receptor beta chains in this list originate from one sample, sequenced in a study of T cell responses to AZD1222 COVID-19 vaccine. Method: immunoSEQ multiplex PCR; TCRdb's copy keeps in-frame clones and lacks some. The repertoire includes around 89,000 clones, about nine tenths of them detected once, and about 24% sits in the top ten. The sequenced sample was peripheral blood, obtained on day 0 of AZD1222 vaccination. These receptors were collected from an adult in good health.

The CDR3 DNA reads as TGTGCCAGCATAGGGACGGTCGATAATTCACCCCTCCACTTT. This encodes CASIGTVDNSPLHF. The J gene is TRBJ1-6, the V gene TRBV6-6, with D tentatively TRBD1 (5 bases). CDR1 MNHNY and CDR2 SVGAGI come from the germline V gene (reference sequence). The CDR3 totals 14 residues. V was cut by 7 bases and J by 5 bases, with 12 bases left in between.

The rearrangement joins TRBV19 to TRBJ1-2, with 10 bases aligning to TRBD1. Per germline, CDR1 LNHDA and CDR2 SQIVND (reference sequence). The CDR3 totals 14 residues. V was pared by 6 bases and J by 3 bases, with 4 bases of the junction left unmatched. CDR3 sequence (DNA): TGTGCCAGTAGCCCTGGACAGGGGGACTATGGCTACACCTTC. Translating gives CASSPGQGDYGYTF.

This sequence joins TRBV28 and TRBJ1-6; the D gene is possibly TRBD1 (5 bases). V lost 8 bases, J lost 5 bases, and 10 bases lay in between. Germline CDR1 MDHEN, CDR2 SYDVKM. The CDR3 is made up of 13 amino acids. The CDR3 sequence: CASRAGNNSPLHF. The CDR3 DNA reads TGTGCCAGCCGGGCAGGGAATAATTCACCCCTCCACTTT.

The V gene is TRBV11-3, the J gene TRBJ1-1; perhaps TRBD1 as D (5 bases). The CDR3 loop spans 13 amino acids. Germline V gene data show CDR1 as SGHNT and CDR2 as YENEEA. Trimming stripped 2 bases from V and 3 bases from J, with 7 bases between. The DNA for the CDR3 is TGTGCCAGCAGCTTAATCAGGGACACTGAAGCTTTCTTT. It codes for CASSLIRDTEAFF.

The chain combines TRBV6-6 with TRBJ2-7; perhaps TRBD2 as D (6 bases). Trimming left V 1 base short and J 2 bases short, with 15 bases between. The germline CDR1 and CDR2 sequences are MNHNY and SVGAGI (reference sequence). The length of the CDR3 is 16 residues. The CDR3 region is CASSYLSGGIPYEQYF. For the CDR3, the DNA is TGTGCCAGCAGTTACTTGTCCGGGGGTATCCCCTACGAGCAGTACTTC.

V and J are TRBV4-1 and TRBJ1-1; the match to TRBD1 covers 7 bases. With V trimmed by 4 bases and J by 5 bases, 4 bases remained unmatched. CDR1 and CDR2 (germline): MGHRA, YSYEKL. The CDR3 covers 13 residues. CDR3 in amino acids: CASSPQGVTEAFF. In DNA, the CDR3 is TGCGCCAGCAGCCCTCAGGGGGTTACTGAAGCTTTCTTT.

The J gene is TRBJ1-2, the V gene TRBV19; maybe TRBD1 (6 bases). V gave up 2 bases and J gave up 4 bases, with 14 bases separating them. The germline V gene has CDR1 LNHDA and CDR2 SQIVND (reference sequence). The CDR3 has 15 amino acids. The CDR3 sequence: CASSITRGGSYGYTF. The CDR3 bases are TGTGCCAGTAGTATAACCCGGGGGGGCTCCTATGGCTACACCTTC. The whole variable domain, filled in from reference TRBV19 and TRBJ1-2, reads DGGITQSPKYLFRKEGQNVTLSCEQNLNHDAMYWYRQDPGQGLRLIYYSQIVNDFQKGDIAEGYSVSREKKESFPLTVTSAQKNPTAFYLCASSITRGGSYGYTFGSGTRLTVV.

This chain uses TRBV10-3 with TRBJ2-2; D possibly corresponds to TRBD1 (5 bases). Germline loops: CDR1 ENHRY, CDR2 SYGVKD. The CDR3 spans 12 residues. The V end was cut by 10 bases, the J end by 6 bases, with 12 bases between. This chain's CDR3 is CATHQGAGELFF. CDR3 sequence (DNA): TGTGCCACCCACCAAGGGGCCGGGGAGCTGTTTTTT.

In its sample, this clone was seen a few times. This rearrangement joins TRBV4-1 to TRBJ2-1, with no clear D. The V gene lost 3 bases and the J gene lost 6 bases, with 18 bases spanning the gap. This CDR3 is 16 amino acids long. Germline CDR1 MGHRA, CDR2 YSYEKL. CDR3 loop: CASSQLPVVYGNEQFF. CDR3 bases: TGCGCCAGCAGCCAGCTCCCCGTAGTTTATGGCAATGAGCAGTTCTTC.

The chain has TRBV14 and TRBJ1-6, with D maybe TRBD1 (5 bases). This CDR3 spans 15 amino acids. The V gene's germline CDR1 is SGHDN and CDR2 FVKESK. V lost 0 bases, J lost 7 bases, and 10 bases lay in between. CDR3 nucleotides: TGTGCCAGCAGCCAAGAGCAGGGAATAAATTCACCCCTCCACTTT. It encodes CASSQEQGINSPLHF.

The chain combines TRBV5-1 with TRBJ2-1; 9 bases match TRBD2. The germline CDR1 and CDR2 sequences are SGHRS and YFSETQ. This CDR3 region has 15 residues. The junction had 3 bases not matched to a gene; V was cut back by 0 bases and J by 5 bases. For the CDR3, the DNA is TGCGCCAGCAGCTTGGTCGAGCGGGGGGACAATGAGCAGTTCTTC. It encodes CASSLVERGDNEQFF.

This chain connects TRBV28 to TRBJ1-6, with a weak D call TRBD1 (6 bases). The V end lost 1 base, the J end lost 8 bases, and 9 bases lay between the germline ends. The CDR3 sequence is 14 residues long. CDR1 is MDHEN, CDR2 SYDVKM, per germline. The CDR3 loop is CASSLLQGYSPLHF. DNA for the CDR3: TGTGCCAGCAGTTTATTACAGGGTTATTCACCCCTCCACTTT.

V usage is TRBV28 and J usage is TRBJ2-1; D remains unclear. From germline, CDR1 is MDHEN and CDR2 SYDVKM. Trimming took 5 bases from V and 5 from J, leaving 13 bases between them. This CDR3 region has 14 residues. CDR3 coding DNA: TGTGCCAGCAGTCCGTTAGACCTAAACAATGAGCAGTTCTTC. Encoded protein: CASSPLDLNNEQFF.

The chain uses TRBV10-3 and TRBJ1-1; D ambiguous. Germline V gives CDR1 ENHRY, CDR2 SYGVKD. CDR3 size: 13 residues. V was shortened by 5 bases and J by 1 base, with 8 bases between the two germline ends. The CDR3 coding sequence is TGTGCCATCAGTCTGGCAGGGAACACTGAAGCTTTCTTT. Translated: CAISLAGNTEAFF.

The CDR3 DNA reads as TGTGCCAGCAGCTTAATAAGCGGGATGAACACTGAAGCTTTCTTT. It is translated as CASSLISGMNTEAFF. The chain has TRBV7-6 and TRBJ1-1; D not resolved. Looked up from germline, CDR1 is SGHVS and CDR2 is FNYEAQ. The CDR3 is 15 residues long. V was shortened by 2 bases and J by 0 bases, with 10 bases between the two germline ends.

J is TRBJ1-5 and V is TRBV7-9; no firm D call. The germline gives CDR1 SEHNR, CDR2 FQNEAQ (reference sequence). The CDR3 spans 13 residues. Trimming removed 6 bases at V and 6 bases at J, with 12 bases between. The CDR3 nucleotides read TGTGCCAGCAGTCCCCGCCGGGGTCAGCCCCAGCATTTT. Translation: CASSPRRGQPQHF.

The J gene is TRBJ2-5, the V gene TRBV11-2; 12 nucleotides match TRBD2. Germline lookup yields CDR1 SGHAT and CDR2 FQNNGV. The ends lost 5 bases at V and 1 base at J; junction bases unmatched: 2. The CDR3 totals 15 residues. Written as DNA, the CDR3 is TGTGCCAGCAGCCTGGGACTAGCGGGCCAAGAGACCCAGTACTTC. Translated: CASSLGLAGQETQYF.

In its sample, this clone was seen once. This chain uses TRBV4-2 with TRBJ2-3; 8 bases are shared with TRBD1. J was trimmed by 4 bases and V by 0 bases; bases with no gene match: 15. This CDR3 region has 19 residues. Germline lookup yields CDR1 LGHNA and CDR2 YNFKEQ. This CDR3 is CASSQDTQVVAGGADTQYF. The CDR3 DNA reads TGTGCCAGCAGCCAAGATACCCAAGTGGTAGCAGGGGGCGCAGATACGCAGTATTTT.

V and J are TRBV29-1 and TRBJ1-2, with D perhaps TRBD1 (6 bases). Germline V gene sequence: CDR1 SQVTM, CDR2 ANQGSEA. V lost 7 bases and J lost 8, with 20 bases in between. This CDR3 contains 13 residues. The CDR3 loop reads CSAEFNAGAGYTF. Here the CDR3 DNA reads TGCAGCGCCGAATTCAATGCGGGGGCCGGCTACACCTTC.

The CDR3 DNA is TGTGCCAGCAGCTTAGCTAGTACGAACACCGGGGAGCTGTTTTTT. It specifies CASSLASTNTGELFF. This chain connects TRBV7-2 to TRBJ2-2; no firm D call. V shed 0 bases and J shed 0 bases, with 5 bases lying between them. Germline V lookup: CDR1 SGHTA, CDR2 FQGNSA. There are 15 residues in the CDR3. The full variable domain, in which reference TRBV7-2 and TRBJ2-2 provide the parts outside the CDR3, is GAGVSQSPSNKVTEKGKDVELRCDPISGHTALYWYRQSLGQGLEFLIYFQGNSAPDKSGLPSDRFSAERTGGSVSTLTIQRTQQEDSAVYLCASSLASTNTGELFFGEGSRLTVL.

The chain carries TRBV18 and TRBJ2-5, with D possibly being TRBD1 (6 bases). Trimming took off 4 bases at V and 3 bases at J, with 9 bases between the two ends. The CDR3 totals 13 residues. Germline V lookup: CDR1 KGHSH, CDR2 LQKENI. CDR3 protein: CASSRGTKETQYF. For the CDR3, the DNA is TGTGCCAGCTCACGGGGGACAAAAGAGACCCAGTACTTC.

The chain employs TRBV18 and TRBJ1-5; 7 nucleotides align to TRBD1. The CDR3 has 16 residues. V gave up 3 bases and J gave up 6 bases; unmatched junction bases: 11. Germline CDR1 KGHSH, CDR2 LQKENI. CDR3 nucleotide sequence: TGTGCCAGCTCACCCGGGACAGATAAAGTACGTCAGCCCCAGCATTTT. It specifies CASSPGTDKVRQPQHF.